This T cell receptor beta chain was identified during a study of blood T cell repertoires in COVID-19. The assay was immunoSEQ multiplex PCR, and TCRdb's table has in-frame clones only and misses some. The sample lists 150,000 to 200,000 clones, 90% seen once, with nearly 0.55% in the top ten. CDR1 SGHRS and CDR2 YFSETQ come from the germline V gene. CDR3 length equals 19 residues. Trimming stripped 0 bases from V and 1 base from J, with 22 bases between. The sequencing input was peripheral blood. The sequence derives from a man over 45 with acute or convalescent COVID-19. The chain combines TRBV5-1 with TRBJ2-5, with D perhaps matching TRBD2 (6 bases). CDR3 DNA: TGCGCCAGCAGCTTGGCAATCGTAGCCGGGACGGAGGGCCAAGAGACCCAGTACTTC. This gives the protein CASSLAIVAGTEGQETQYF.